This T cell receptor beta chain was recorded in a study of cytomegalovirus exposure and HLA in healthy donors. Study-wide results and caveats: The classifier reportedly diagnosed cytomegalovirus status with high specificity and sensitivity. Across donors, sequencing depth was assumed by presence/absence analyses to be roughly uniform. Prior analysis indicated that the majority of TCR beta V segments exhibited productivity approximately 87% or approximately 30% of the time.

Per the germline V gene, CDR1 is SGHRS and CDR2 is YFSETQ. The CDR3 is 16 residues long. V dropped 4 bases and J dropped 0; count of bases not matched to a gene: 5. Amplification used 60 Vbeta primers and 13 Jbeta primers. This table comes from immunoSEQ multiplex PCR, and its TCRdb copy is limited to in-frame clones, with some not included. The sample contains roughly 160,000 clones, 70% to 80% of which appear only once. Details on this clone: Its specificity is not known.

This clonotype was obtained from a man between 35 and 55 years old in good health and CMV-seronegative. The gene calls are TRBV5-1 and TRBJ2-2; TRBD1 agrees at 8 bases. The sequencing input was PBMCs. CDR3: CASSPRTGPNTGELFF. CDR3 in DNA: TGCGCCAGCAGCCCTAGGACAGGGCCGAACACCGGGGAGCTGTTTTTT.